These 8 T cell receptor beta chains were all obtained from the same sample, sequenced in a study of blood T cell repertoires in COVID-19 (dated by TCRdb to 2018 to 2020). The method was the immunoSEQ multiplex PCR assay. This is the immuneACCESS table as TCRdb keeps it, with only in-frame sequences that have V and J called. A part of the clones is gone; compared with another copy, unresolved V genes explain less than half, and the rest is unexplained. In this sample the table shows 250,000 to 400,000 clones, 90% of which occur a single time. Approximately 2.9% of the sample is taken by the ten largest. The sequenced sample was peripheral blood. These receptor sequences come from a woman between 25 and 40 years old with COVID-19, enrolled during active disease.

The chain couples TRBV7-9 to TRBJ2-2, with 8 bases identical to TRBD1. Germline CDR1 reads SEHNR; CDR2 reads FQNEAQ (reference sequence). This CDR3 contains 15 residues. J was trimmed by 2 bases and V by 6 bases; bases with no gene match: 5. CDR3 protein: CASRPQGANTGELFF. CDR3 coding DNA: TGTGCCAGCAGACCCCAGGGGGCCAACACCGGGGAGCTGTTTTTT.

This chain links TRBV7-9 with TRBJ1-2, with D hard to call. V was pared by 5 bases and J by 4 bases, with 8 bases between. The CDR3 totals 12 residues. Germline assignment: CDR1 SEHNR and CDR2 FQNEAQ (reference sequence). CDR3 sequence (DNA): TGTGCCAGCAGCGGAGTCGTCTATGGCTACACCTTC. As protein: CASSGVVYGYTF.

This clone occurred once. CDR3 residues: CASSWTGIENQPQHF. As DNA, the CDR3 is TGCGCCAGCAGCTGGACAGGGATTGAGAATCAGCCCCAGCATTTT. The rearrangement joins TRBV5-1 to TRBJ1-5, with 8 nucleotides matching TRBD1. Trimming cost V 3 bases and J 4 bases; bases outside gene matches: 6. Germline CDR1 reads SGHRS; CDR2 reads YFSETQ. The CDR3 contains 15 residues. Filled out from reference TRBV5-1 and TRBJ1-5, the complete variable domain reads KAGVTQTPRYLIKTRGQQVTLSCSPISGHRSVSWYQQTPGQGLQFLFEYFSETQRNKGNFPGRFSGRQFSNSRSEMNVSTLELGDSALYLCASSWTGIENQPQHFGDGTRLSIL.

The chain employs TRBV11-2 and TRBJ1-4; possibly TRBD1 for D (6 bases). CDR1 SGHAT and CDR2 FQNNGV come from the germline V gene. The CDR3 totals 15 residues. The ends were cut back, 6 bases at V and 6 bases at J, with 17 bases in the middle. The CDR3 DNA reads TGTGCCAGCAGACCAAGGGGGGGGGTTTATGAAAAACTGTTTTTT. Its protein is CASRPRGGVYEKLFF.

The CDR3 DNA sequence: TGTGCCAGCAGCAAAGGCCCGGGACAGGGGAACACTGAAGCTTTCTTT. It is translated as CASSKGPGQGNTEAFF. The V and J genes are TRBV5-4 and TRBJ1-1; 9 bases align to TRBD1. V shed 4 bases, J shed 1 base, and the junction held 8 bases outside the gene matches. Germline loops: CDR1 SGHNT, CDR2 YYREEE (reference sequence). The CDR3 is made up of 16 amino acids.

CDR3 in DNA: TGTGCCAGCAGCTTAATCTCCAGTTCCACAGATACGCAGTATTTT. Protein: CASSLISSSTDTQYF. This chain joins TRBV7-3 and TRBJ2-3; unclear D gene. Germline loops: CDR1 SGHTA, CDR2 FQGTGA. The CDR3 runs to 15 residues. Trimming stripped 1 base from V and 2 bases from J, with 10 bases between.

The chain employs TRBV19 and TRBJ2-7; 7 nucleotides align to TRBD2. The germline CDR1 and CDR2 sequences are LNHDA and SQIVND (reference sequence). This CDR3 contains 13 residues. The V gene end was trimmed by 2 bases and the J gene end by 7 bases; junction bases not matched to a gene: 5. Here the CDR3 DNA reads TGTGCCAGTAGTATATCCGGCGGGAGAGAGCAGTACTTC. Protein product: CASSISGGREQYF.

The chain couples TRBV3-1 (or the pseudogene TRBV3-2) to TRBJ1-6; TRBD1 matches 8 bases. Losses at the gene ends were 4 bases for V and 6 bases for J; bases not matched to a gene: 2. This CDR3 is 14 amino acids long. Germline lookup yields CDR1 LGHDT and CDR2 YNNKEL (reference sequence). The CDR3 DNA reads as TGTGCCAGCAGCCTGGGACAGGCTAATTCACCCCTCCACTTT. Translating gives CASSLGQANSPLHF.